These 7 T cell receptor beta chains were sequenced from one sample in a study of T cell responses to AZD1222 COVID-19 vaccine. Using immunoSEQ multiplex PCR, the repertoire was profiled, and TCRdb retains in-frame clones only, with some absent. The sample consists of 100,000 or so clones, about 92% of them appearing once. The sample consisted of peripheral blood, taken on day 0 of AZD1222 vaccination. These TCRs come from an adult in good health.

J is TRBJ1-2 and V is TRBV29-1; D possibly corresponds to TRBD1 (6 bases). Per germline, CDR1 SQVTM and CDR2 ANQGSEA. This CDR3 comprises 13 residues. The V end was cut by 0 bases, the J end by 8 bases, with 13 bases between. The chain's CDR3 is CSVEDRGPGGYTF. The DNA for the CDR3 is TGCAGCGTTGAAGACAGGGGACCGGGCGGCTACACCTTC.

CDR3 region: CASSYVKGATGELFF. In DNA form, the CDR3 reads TGTGCCAGCAGTTACGTCAAGGGGGCGACCGGGGAGCTGTTTTTT. The rearrangement uses TRBV6-2 or TRBV6-3 and TRBJ2-2, with 7 bases identical to TRBD1. V shed 2 bases, J shed 5 bases, and the junction held 5 bases outside the gene matches. This CDR3 has 15 residues. The V gene's germline CDR1 is MNHEY and CDR2 SVGEGT.

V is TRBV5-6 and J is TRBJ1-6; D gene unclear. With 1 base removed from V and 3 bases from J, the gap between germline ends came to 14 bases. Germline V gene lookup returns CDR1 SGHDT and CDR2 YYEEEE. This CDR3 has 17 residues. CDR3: CASSLPQSGVYNSPLHF. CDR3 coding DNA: TGTGCCAGCAGCTTGCCCCAAAGCGGGGTCTATAATTCACCCCTCCACTTT.

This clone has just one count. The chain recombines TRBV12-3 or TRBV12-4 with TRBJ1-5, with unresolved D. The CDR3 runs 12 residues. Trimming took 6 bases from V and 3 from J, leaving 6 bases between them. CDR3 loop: CASSPFNQPQHF. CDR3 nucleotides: TGTGCCAGCAGCCCCTTCAATCAGCCCCAGCATTTT.

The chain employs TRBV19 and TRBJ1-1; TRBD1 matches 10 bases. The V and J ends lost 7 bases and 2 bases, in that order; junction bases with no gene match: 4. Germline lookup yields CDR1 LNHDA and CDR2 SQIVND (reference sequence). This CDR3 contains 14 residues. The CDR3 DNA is TGTGCCAGTAAGGGACAGGGGCCCAACACTGAAGCTTTCTTT. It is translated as CASKGQGPNTEAFF.

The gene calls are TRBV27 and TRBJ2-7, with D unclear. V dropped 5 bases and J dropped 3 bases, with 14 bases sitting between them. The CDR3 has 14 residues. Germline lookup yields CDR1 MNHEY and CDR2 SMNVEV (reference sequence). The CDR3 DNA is TGTGCCAGCAGTATCCGGACGGCTAGCTACGAGCAGTACTTC. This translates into CASSIRTASYEQYF.

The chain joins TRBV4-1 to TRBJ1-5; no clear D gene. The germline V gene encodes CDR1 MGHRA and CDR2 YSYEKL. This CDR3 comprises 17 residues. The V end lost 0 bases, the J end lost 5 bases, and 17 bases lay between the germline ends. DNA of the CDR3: TGCGCCAGCAGCCAAGAAGGTTTGGTACGGGGTTATCAGCCCCAGCATTTT. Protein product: CASSQEGLVRGYQPQHF.